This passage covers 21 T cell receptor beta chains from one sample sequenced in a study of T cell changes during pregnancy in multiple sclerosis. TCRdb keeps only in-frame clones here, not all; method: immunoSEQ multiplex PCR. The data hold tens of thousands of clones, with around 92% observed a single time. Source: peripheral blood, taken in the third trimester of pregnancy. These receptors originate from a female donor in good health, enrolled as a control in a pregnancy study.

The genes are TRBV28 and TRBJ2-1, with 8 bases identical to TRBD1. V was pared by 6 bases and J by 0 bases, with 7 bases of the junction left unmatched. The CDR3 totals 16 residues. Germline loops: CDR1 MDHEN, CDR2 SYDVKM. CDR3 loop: CASRTGTGSSYNEQFF. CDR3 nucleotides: TGTGCCAGCAGAACCGGGACAGGATCCTCCTACAATGAGCAGTTCTTC.

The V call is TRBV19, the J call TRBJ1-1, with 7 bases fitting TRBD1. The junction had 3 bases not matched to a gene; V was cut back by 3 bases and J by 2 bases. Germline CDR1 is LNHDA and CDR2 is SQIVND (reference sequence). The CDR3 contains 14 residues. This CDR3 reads CASSMGTVNTEAFF. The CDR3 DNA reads TGTGCCAGTAGTATGGGGACAGTTAACACTGAAGCTTTCTTT. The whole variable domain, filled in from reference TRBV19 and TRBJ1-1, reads DGGITQSPKYLFRKEGQNVTLSCEQNLNHDAMYWYRQDPGQGLRLIYYSQIVNDFQKGDIAEGYSVSREKKESFPLTVTSAQKNPTAFYLCASSMGTVNTEAFFGQGTRLTVV.

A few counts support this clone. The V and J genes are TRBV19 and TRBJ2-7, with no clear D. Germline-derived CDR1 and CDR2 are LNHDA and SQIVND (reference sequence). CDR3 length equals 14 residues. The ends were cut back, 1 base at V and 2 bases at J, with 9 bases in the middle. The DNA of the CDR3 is TGTGCCAGTAGTATAGGGCAGCGTACCTACGAGCAGTACTTC. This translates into CASSIGQRTYEQYF.

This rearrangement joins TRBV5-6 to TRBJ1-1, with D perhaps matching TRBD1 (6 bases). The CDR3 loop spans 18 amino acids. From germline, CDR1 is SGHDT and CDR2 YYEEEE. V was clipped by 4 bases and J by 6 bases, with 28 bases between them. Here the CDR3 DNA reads TGTGCCAGCAGCCACCGGACAGTTTCGGTGATAGAGTGGGCTGAAGCTTTCTTT. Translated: CASSHRTVSVIEWAEAFF.

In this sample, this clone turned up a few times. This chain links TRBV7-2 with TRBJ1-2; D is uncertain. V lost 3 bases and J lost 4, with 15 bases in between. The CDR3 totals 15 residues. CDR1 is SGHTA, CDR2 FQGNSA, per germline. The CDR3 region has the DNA TGTGCCAGCAGCTTCGGCGGAGGGTCGGTCTATGGCTACACCTTC. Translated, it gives CASSFGGGSVYGYTF.

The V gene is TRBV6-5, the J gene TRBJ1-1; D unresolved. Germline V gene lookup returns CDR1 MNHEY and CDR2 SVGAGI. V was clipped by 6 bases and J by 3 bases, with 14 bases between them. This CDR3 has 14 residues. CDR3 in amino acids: CASSQPGSDTEAFF. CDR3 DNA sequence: TGTGCCAGCAGCCAGCCGGGGAGCGACACTGAAGCTTTCTTT.

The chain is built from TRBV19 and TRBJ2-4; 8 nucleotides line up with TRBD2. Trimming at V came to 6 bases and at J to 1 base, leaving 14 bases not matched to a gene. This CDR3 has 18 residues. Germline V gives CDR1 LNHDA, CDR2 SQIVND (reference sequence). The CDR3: CASRNWVSGGEAKNIQYF. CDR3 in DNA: TGTGCCAGTAGAAATTGGGTGTCGGGGGGGGAGGCCAAAAACATTCAGTACTTC.

Here the CDR3 reads CASSLGGEGETQYF. In nucleotides, the CDR3 is TGTGCCAGCAGCTTAGGAGGGGAGGGAGAGACCCAGTACTTC. This chain links TRBV11-2 with TRBJ2-5; the match to TRBD2 covers 7 bases. The V gene's germline CDR1 is SGHAT and CDR2 FQNNGV. J lost 4 bases, V lost 1 base, and 3 bases had no gene match. The CDR3 is 14 amino acids.

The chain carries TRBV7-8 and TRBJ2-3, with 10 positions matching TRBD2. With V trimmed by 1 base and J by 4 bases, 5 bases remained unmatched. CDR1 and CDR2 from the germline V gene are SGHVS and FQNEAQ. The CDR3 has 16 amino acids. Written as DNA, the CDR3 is TGTGCCAGCAGCTTAGACCCCGGACTAGCGGCAGATACGCAGTATTTT. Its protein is CASSLDPGLAADTQYF.

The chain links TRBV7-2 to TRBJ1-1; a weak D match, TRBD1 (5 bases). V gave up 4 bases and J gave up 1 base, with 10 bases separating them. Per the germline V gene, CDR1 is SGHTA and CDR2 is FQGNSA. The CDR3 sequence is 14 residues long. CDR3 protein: CASSSGRANTEAFF. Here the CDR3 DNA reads TGTGCCAGCAGCTCGGGCAGGGCGAACACTGAAGCTTTCTTT.

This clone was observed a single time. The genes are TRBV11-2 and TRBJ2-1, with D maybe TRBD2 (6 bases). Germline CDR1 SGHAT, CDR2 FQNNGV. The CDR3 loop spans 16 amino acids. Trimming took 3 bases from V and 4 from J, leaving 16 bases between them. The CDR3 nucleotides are TGTGCCAGCAGCTTTTTTCGCGGGGAATCGTACAATGAGCAGTTCTTC. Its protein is CASSFFRGESYNEQFF.

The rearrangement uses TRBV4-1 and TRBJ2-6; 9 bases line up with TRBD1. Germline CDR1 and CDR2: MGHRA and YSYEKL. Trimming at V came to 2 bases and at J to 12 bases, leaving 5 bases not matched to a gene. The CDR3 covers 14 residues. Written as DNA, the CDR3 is TGCGCCAGCAGCCAACCGGGACAGGGCAGCGTCCTGACTTTC. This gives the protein CASSQPGQGSVLTF.

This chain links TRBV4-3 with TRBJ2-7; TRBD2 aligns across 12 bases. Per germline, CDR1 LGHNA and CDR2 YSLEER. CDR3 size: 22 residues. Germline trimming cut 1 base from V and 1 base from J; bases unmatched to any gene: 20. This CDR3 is CASSQVWSFTSGRRGGSYEQYF. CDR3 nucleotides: TGCGCCAGCAGCCAAGTTTGGAGTTTTACTAGCGGGAGGAGGGGGGGATCCTACGAGCAGTACTTC.

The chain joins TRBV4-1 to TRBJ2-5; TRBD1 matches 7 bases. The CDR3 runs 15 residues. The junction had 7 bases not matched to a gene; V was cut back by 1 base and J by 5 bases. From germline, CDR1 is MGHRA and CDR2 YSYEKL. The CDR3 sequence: CASSQATGVWETQYF. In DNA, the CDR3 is TGCGCCAGCAGCCAAGCCACAGGGGTTTGGGAGACCCAGTACTTC.

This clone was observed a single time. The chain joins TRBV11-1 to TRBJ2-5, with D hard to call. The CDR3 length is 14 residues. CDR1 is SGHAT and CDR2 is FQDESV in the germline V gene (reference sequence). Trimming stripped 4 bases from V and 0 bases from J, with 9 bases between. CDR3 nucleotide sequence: TGTGCCAGCAGCTCACTCCGGTACCAAGAGACCCAGTACTTC. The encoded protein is CASSSLRYQETQYF.

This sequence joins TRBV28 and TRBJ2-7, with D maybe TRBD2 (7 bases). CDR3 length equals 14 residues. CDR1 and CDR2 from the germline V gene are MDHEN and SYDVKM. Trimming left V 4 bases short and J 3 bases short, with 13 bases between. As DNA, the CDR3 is TGTGCCAGCAGTTCTCGCGGGGGCTACTACGAGCAGTACTTC. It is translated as CASSSRGGYYEQYF.

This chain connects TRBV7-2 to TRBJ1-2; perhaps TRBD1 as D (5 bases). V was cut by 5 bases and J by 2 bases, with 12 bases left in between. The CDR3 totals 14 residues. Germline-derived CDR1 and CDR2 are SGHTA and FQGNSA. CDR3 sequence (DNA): TGTGCCAGCAGCCCGCGGGGGATCAACTATGGCTACACCTTC. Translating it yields CASSPRGINYGYTF.

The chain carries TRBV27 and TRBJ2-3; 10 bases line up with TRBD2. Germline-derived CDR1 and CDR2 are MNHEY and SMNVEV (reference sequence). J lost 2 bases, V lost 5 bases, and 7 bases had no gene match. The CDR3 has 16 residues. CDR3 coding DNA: TGTGCCAGCAGTCCCCAACTAGCGGGGCCCACAGATACGCAGTATTTT. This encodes CASSPQLAGPTDTQYF.

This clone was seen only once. The DNA for the CDR3 is TGTGCCAGCAGCCACCCGACTAGCGCCAGCGGGGAGCTGTTTTTT. Its protein is CASSHPTSASGELFF. The chain combines TRBV4-2 with TRBJ2-2; TRBD2 agrees at 8 bases. CDR1 and CDR2 (germline): LGHNA, YNFKEQ. The CDR3 consists of 15 residues. V lost 3 bases to trimming and J lost 7 bases; unmatched junction nucleotides: 7.

The CDR3 DNA is TGTGCCAGTAGACAGGGGGCTGAACAGCCCCAGCATTTT. Residues: CASRQGAEQPQHF. The J gene is TRBJ1-5, the V gene TRBV19; 9 nucleotides match TRBD1. Germline assignment: CDR1 LNHDA and CDR2 SQIVND (reference sequence). There are 13 residues in the CDR3. V dropped 6 bases and J dropped 7; count of bases not matched to a gene: 4.

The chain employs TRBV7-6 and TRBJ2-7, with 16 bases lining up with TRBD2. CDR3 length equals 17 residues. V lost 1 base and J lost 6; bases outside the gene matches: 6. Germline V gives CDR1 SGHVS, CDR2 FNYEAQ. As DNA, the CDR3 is TGTGCCAGCAGCTTAGGGTTGGGACTAGCGGGAGGGCGCGAGCAGTACTTC. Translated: CASSLGLGLAGGREQYF. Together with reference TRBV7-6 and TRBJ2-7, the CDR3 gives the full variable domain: GAGVSQSPRYKVTKRGQDVALRCDPISGHVSLYWYRQALGQGPEFLTYFNYEAQQDKSGLPNDRFSAERPEGSISTLTIQRTEQRDSAMYRCASSLGLGLAGGREQYFGPGTRLTVT.